The clone carrying this TCR beta chain was detected once. The sample originates from a study of cytomegalovirus exposure and HLA in healthy donors. V shed 0 bases and J shed 11 bases, with 13 bases lying between them. From germline, CDR1 is LNHNV and CDR2 YYDKDF (reference sequence). The CDR3 extends over 13 amino acids. 13 Jbeta primers and 60 Vbeta primers were used for the PCR. Here immunoSEQ multiplex PCR was the method, and the copy in TCRdb shows in-frame clones only, minus some. The sample lists nearly 200,000 clones, 82% occurring once. This clonotype originated in a boy between 2 and 10 years old in good health and CMV-seronegative. The sequencing input was PBMCs. This chain connects TRBV15 to TRBJ1-1; D is ambiguous. This CDR3 is CATSRDISGGAFF. The CDR3 region has the DNA TGTGCCACCAGCAGAGACATCTCCGGAGGGGCTTTCTTT.